The 14 T cell receptor beta chains below come from one sample, sequenced in a study of T cell responses to AZD1222 COVID-19 vaccine. Measured with immunoSEQ multiplex PCR; TCRdb has only the in-frame clones, and not every one. Of about 98,000 clones listed, roughly 86% are singletons. The sequencing here drew on peripheral blood, taken on day 0 of AZD1222 vaccination. The source is an adult in good health.

Of note for this clone: Distinct nucleotide sequences in the sample also encode this CDR3. The chain joins TRBV30 to TRBJ1-1; D remains ambiguous. The germline gives CDR1 GTSNPN, CDR2 SVGIG (reference sequence). Deletions cut 0 bases from V and 1 base from J, with 12 bases between. There are 15 residues in the CDR3. The CDR3 sequence is CAWSVGSWRNTEAFF. In DNA, the CDR3 is TGTGCCTGGAGTGTAGGTTCGTGGCGGAACACTGAAGCTTTCTTT.

The chain has TRBV5-1 and TRBJ1-3, with D unclear. The V and J ends lost 4 bases and 2 bases respectively, with 16 bases between them. CDR1 and CDR2 from the germline V gene are SGHRS and YFSETQ. The CDR3 contains 16 residues. The CDR3 protein is CASSLGSGPAGNTIYF. As DNA, the CDR3 is TGCGCCAGCAGCCTCGGAAGCGGGCCCGCTGGAAACACCATATATTTT.

This sequence joins TRBV28 and TRBJ1-2; D is ambiguous. The CDR3 is 13 amino acids. Germline V gene data show CDR1 as MDHEN and CDR2 as SYDVKM. V lost 4 bases and J lost 7, with 13 bases in between. The CDR3 DNA reads TGTGCCAGCAGTTGGATTGTCGGCGGTGGCTACACCTTC. Its translation: CASSWIVGGGYTF.

This clone is medium-sized (0.01 to 0.1%). The chain joins TRBV28 to TRBJ2-3; 7 nucleotides align to TRBD2. The J segment lost 6 bases and the V segment lost 6 bases, leaving 9 bases of the junction unmatched. This CDR3 contains 14 residues. CDR1 is MDHEN and CDR2 is SYDVKM in the germline V gene. The chain's CDR3 is CASSPLGGGDTQYF. The CDR3 nucleotides read TGTGCCAGCAGCCCTCTGGGCGGGGGTGATACGCAGTATTTT.

The V and J genes are TRBV25-1 and TRBJ2-1; tentatively, D is TRBD1 (5 bases). Trimming took 1 base from V and 3 from J, leaving 7 bases between them. The CDR3 covers 14 residues. Germline CDR1 MGHDK, CDR2 SYGVNS. The CDR3: CASSESGYYNEQFF. Here the CDR3 DNA reads TGTGCCAGCAGTGAATCAGGGTACTACAATGAGCAGTTCTTC. Drawing the rest from reference TRBV25-1 and TRBJ2-1, the complete variable domain is EADIYQTPRYLVIGTGKKITLECSQTMGHDKMYWYQQDPGMELHLIHYSYGVNSTEKGDLSSESTVSRIRTEHFPLTLESARPSHTSQYLCASSESGYYNEQFFGPGTRLTVL.

The chain carries TRBV28 and TRBJ1-2; D gene unclear. The CDR3 runs to 12 residues. Trimming removed 8 bases at V and 2 bases at J, with 9 bases between. The germline gives CDR1 MDHEN, CDR2 SYDVKM. CDR3: CASLLGNYGYTF. CDR3 nucleotides: TGTGCCAGCCTCTTGGGGAACTATGGCTACACCTTC.

The chain combines TRBV28 with TRBJ1-1, with a possible D match to TRBD1 (5 bases). Germline CDR1 reads MDHEN; CDR2 reads SYDVKM. V dropped 6 bases and J dropped 13 bases, with 24 bases sitting between them. There are 14 residues in the CDR3. In DNA form, the CDR3 reads TGTGCCAGCAGCCCACTTGGGGGTGTGGGGGACGGTTTCTTT. Translating gives CASSPLGGVGDGFF.

V is TRBV7-3 and J is TRBJ2-1; TRBD1 is a possible D gene (6 bases). Germline CDR1 SGHTA, CDR2 FQGTGA. The ends were cut back, 5 bases at V and 4 bases at J, with 27 bases in the middle. The CDR3 spans 19 residues. CDR3 bases: TGTGCCAGCAGCCCTTGGCAACCGCGGACAGTGAGAGGGTACAATGAGCAGTTCTTC. Translated: CASSPWQPRTVRGYNEQFF.

This chain joins TRBV6-5 and TRBJ2-7; D gene ambiguous. The CDR3 sequence is 14 residues long. CDR1 and CDR2 from the germline V gene are MNHEY and SVGAGI. Deletions cut 6 bases from V and 2 bases from J, with 14 bases between. The CDR3 region has the DNA TGTGCCAGCAGGCCCTGGGAAGGCCCCTACGAGCAGTACTTC. This translates into CASRPWEGPYEQYF.

The rearrangement links TRBV7-2 to TRBJ2-1, with TRBD2 identical over 7 bases. Germline V gene sequence: CDR1 SGHTA, CDR2 FQGNSA. Trimming cost V 0 bases and J 4 bases; bases outside gene matches: 6. The CDR3 sequence is 16 residues long. CDR3 sequence: CASSLAVSGPYNEQFF. As DNA, the CDR3 is TGTGCCAGCAGCTTAGCGGTTAGCGGGCCGTACAATGAGCAGTTCTTC.

The V and J genes are TRBV7-8 and TRBJ2-2, with 9 bases aligning to TRBD2. The trim removed 11 bases at V and 0 bases at J, leaving 10 bases unmatched. Germline loops: CDR1 SGHVS, CDR2 FQNEAQ. This CDR3 is 16 amino acids long. The CDR3 nucleotides are TGTGCCGCAAATATGGGGACTAGCCCGAACACCGGGGAGCTGTTTTTT. This encodes CAANMGTSPNTGELFF.

The rearrangement joins TRBV9 to TRBJ1-3, with D possibly being TRBD1 (5 bases). The CDR3 runs 17 residues. V was cut by 4 bases and J by 0 bases, with 17 bases left in between. Germline V CDR1 and CDR2: SGDLS, YYNGEE. CDR3 nucleotides: TGTGCCAGCAGCACCGGGCGGGCAGGGCACTCTGGAAACACCATATATTTT. Protein product: CASSTGRAGHSGNTIYF.

J is TRBJ1-2 and V is TRBV6-2 or TRBV6-3; 9 nucleotides line up with TRBD1. Germline V gene lookup returns CDR1 MNHEY and CDR2 SVGEGT. This CDR3 spans 15 amino acids. V lost 4 bases to trimming and J lost 4 bases; unmatched junction nucleotides: 7. CDR3 region: CASSSTGGYGYGYTF. For the CDR3, the DNA is TGTGCCAGCAGTTCGACAGGGGGTTATGGCTATGGCTACACCTTC.

The chain recombines TRBV7-2 with TRBJ1-3; possibly TRBD1 for D (6 bases). Trimming took off 4 bases at V and 4 bases at J, with 23 bases between the two ends. Germline CDR1 is SGHTA and CDR2 is FQGNSA. The CDR3 is 18 residues long. In DNA, the CDR3 is TGTGCCAGCAGCTCCCGGAAGGGGGGCCCTGCAGGAGGAAACACCATATATTTT. It translates to CASSSRKGGPAGGNTIYF.